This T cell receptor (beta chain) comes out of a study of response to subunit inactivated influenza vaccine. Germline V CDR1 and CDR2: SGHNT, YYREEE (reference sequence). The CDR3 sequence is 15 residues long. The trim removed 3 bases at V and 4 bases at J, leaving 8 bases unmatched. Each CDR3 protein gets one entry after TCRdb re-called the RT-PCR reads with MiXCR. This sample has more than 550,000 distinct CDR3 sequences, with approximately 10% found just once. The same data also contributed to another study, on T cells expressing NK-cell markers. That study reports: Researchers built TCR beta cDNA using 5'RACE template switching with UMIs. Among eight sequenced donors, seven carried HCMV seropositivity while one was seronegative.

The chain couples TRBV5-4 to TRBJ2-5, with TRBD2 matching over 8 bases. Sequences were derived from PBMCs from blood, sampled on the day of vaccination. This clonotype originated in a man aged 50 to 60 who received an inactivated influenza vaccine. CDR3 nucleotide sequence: TGTGCCAGCAGCTCACAAGGGGCGGGGGGAGAGACCCAGTACTTC. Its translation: CASSSQGAGGETQYF. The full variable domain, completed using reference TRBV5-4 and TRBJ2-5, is ETGVTQSPTHLIKTRGQQVTLRCSSQSGHNTVSWYQQALGQGPQFIFQYYREEENGRGNFPPRFSGLQFPNYSSELNVNALELDDSALYLCASSSQGAGGETQYFGPGTRLLVL.